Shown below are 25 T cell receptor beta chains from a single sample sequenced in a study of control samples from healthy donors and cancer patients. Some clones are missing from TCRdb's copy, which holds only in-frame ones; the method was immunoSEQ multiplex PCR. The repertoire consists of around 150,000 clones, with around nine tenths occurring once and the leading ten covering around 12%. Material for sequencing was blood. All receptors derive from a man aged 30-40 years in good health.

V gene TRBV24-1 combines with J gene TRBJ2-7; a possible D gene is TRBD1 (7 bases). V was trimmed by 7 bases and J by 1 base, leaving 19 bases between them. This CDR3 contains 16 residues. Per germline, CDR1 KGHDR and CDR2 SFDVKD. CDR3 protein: CATRGGEGASSYEQYF. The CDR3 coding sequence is TGTGCCACCAGGGGGGGAGAGGGGGCTAGTTCCTACGAGCAGTACTTC.

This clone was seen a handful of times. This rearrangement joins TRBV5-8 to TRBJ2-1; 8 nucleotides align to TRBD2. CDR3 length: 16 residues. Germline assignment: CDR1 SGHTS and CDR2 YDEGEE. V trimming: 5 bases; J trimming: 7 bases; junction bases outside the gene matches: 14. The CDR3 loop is CASSFNSGTRWNEQFF. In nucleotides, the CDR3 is TGTGCCAGCAGTTTCAATTCCGGGACTAGATGGAATGAGCAGTTCTTC.

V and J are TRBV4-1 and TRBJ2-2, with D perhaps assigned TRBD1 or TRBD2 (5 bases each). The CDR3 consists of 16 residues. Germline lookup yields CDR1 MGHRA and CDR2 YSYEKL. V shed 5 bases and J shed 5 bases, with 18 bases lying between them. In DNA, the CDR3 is TGCGCCAGCAGCTCACGAGGGACCGGGAAGACCGGGGAGCTGTTTTTT. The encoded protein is CASSSRGTGKTGELFF.

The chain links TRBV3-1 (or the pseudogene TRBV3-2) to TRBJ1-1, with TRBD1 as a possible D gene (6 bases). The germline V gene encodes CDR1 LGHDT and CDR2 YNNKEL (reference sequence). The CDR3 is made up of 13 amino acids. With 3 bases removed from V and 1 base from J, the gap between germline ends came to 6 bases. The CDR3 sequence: CASSHRGNTEAFF. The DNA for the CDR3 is TGTGCCAGCAGCCACAGGGGGAACACTGAAGCTTTCTTT.

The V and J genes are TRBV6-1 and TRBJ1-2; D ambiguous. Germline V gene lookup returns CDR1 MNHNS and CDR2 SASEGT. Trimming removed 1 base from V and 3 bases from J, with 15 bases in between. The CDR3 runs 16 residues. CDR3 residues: CASSEEDSGLDYGYTF. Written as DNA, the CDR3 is TGTGCCAGCAGTGAAGAGGATTCGGGCCTGGACTATGGCTACACCTTC.

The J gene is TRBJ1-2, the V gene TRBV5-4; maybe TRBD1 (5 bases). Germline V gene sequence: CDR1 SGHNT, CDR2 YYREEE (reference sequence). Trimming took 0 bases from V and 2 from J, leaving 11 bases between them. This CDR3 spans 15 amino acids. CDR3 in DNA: TGTGCCAGCAGCTTGGCGGGCAGGGAGAACTATGGCTACACCTTC. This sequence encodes CASSLAGRENYGYTF.

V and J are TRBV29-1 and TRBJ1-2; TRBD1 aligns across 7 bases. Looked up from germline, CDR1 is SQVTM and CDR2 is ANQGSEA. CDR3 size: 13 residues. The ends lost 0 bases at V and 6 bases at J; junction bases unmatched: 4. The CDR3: CSVEDRQGHGYTF. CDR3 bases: TGCAGCGTTGAAGACCGACAGGGCCATGGCTACACCTTC.

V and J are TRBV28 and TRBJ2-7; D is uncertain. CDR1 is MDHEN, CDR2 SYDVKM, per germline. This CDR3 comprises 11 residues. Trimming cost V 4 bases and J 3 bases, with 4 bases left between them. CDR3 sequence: CASSSDYEQYF. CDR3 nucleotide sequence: TGTGCCAGCAGTTCAGACTACGAGCAGTACTTC.

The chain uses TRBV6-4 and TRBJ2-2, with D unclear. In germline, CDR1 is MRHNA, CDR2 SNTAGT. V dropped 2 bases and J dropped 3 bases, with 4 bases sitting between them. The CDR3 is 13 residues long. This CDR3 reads CASSDGDTGELFF. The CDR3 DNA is TGTGCCAGCAGTGACGGAGACACCGGGGAGCTGTTTTTT.

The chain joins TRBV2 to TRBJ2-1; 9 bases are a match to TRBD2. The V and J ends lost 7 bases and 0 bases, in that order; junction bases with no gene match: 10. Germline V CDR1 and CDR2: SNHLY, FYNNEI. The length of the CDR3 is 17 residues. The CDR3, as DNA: TGTGCCAGCAACGGGCGGGGGGGGATTAGCTCCTACAATGAGCAGTTCTTC. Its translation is CASNGRGGISSYNEQFF.

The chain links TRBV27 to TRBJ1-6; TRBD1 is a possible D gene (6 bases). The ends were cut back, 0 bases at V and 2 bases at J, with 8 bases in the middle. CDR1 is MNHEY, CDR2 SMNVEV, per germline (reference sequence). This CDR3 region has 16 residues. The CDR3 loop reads CASSLSRTAYNSPLHF. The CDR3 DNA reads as TGTGCCAGCAGTTTATCGAGGACAGCCTATAATTCACCCCTCCACTTT.

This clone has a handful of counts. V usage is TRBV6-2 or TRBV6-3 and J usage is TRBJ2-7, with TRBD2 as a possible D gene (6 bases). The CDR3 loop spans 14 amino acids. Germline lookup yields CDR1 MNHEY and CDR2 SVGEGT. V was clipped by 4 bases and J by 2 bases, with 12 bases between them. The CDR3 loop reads CASSSAGITYEQYF. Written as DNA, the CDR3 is TGTGCCAGCAGTTCCGCGGGGATCACCTACGAGCAGTACTTC.

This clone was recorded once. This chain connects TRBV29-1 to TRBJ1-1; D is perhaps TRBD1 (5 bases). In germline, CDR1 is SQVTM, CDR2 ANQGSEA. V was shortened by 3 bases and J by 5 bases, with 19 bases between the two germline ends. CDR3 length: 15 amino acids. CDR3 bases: TGCAGCGTTGATAGAGGGCCCGGCGGGGGAACTGAAGCTTTCTTT. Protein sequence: CSVDRGPGGGTEAFF.

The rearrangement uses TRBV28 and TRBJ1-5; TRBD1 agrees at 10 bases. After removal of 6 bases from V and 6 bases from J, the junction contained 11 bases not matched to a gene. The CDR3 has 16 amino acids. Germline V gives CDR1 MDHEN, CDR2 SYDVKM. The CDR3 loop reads CASSLTGTGVSQPQHF. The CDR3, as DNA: TGTGCCAGCAGCCTGACCGGGACAGGGGTTAGTCAGCCCCAGCATTTT.

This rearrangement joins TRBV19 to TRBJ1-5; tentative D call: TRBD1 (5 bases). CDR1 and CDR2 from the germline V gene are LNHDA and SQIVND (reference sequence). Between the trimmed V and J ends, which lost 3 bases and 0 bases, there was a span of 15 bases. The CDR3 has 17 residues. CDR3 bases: TGTGCCAGTAGTATTATCCCGGGGACCCTTAGCAATCAGCCCCAGCATTTT. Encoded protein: CASSIIPGTLSNQPQHF.

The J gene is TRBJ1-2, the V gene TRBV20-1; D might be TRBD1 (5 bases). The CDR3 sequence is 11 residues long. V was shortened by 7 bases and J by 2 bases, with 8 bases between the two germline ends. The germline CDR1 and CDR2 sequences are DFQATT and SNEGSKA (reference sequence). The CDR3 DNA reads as TGCAGTGGAAGGGGAAACTATGGCTACACCTTC. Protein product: CSGRGNYGYTF.

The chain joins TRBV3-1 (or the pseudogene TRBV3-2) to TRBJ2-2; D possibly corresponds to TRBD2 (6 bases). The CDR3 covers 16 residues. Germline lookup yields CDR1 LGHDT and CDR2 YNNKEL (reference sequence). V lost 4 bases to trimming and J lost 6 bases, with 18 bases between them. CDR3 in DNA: TGTGCCAGCAGCCCCGGTGGGCTAGCGTCTTCCGGGGAGCTGTTTTTT. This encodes CASSPGGLASSGELFF.

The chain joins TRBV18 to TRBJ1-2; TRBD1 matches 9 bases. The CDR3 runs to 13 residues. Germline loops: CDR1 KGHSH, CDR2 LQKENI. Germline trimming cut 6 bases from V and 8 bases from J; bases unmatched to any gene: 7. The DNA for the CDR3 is TGTGCCAGCTCCCCCGGACAGGGGCGAGGCTACACCTTC. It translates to CASSPGQGRGYTF.

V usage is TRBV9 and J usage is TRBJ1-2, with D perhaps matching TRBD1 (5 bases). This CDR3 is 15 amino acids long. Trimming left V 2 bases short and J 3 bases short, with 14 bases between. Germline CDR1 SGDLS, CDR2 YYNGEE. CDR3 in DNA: TGTGCCAGCAGCGTGGGAGGTGGGACGGACTATGGCTACACCTTC. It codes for CASSVGGGTDYGYTF.

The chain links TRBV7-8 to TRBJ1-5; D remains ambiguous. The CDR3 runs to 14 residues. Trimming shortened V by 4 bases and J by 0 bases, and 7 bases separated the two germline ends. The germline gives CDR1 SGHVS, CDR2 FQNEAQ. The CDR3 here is CASSSHYSNQPQHF. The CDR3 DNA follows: TGTGCCAGCAGCTCTCATTATAGCAATCAGCCCCAGCATTTT.

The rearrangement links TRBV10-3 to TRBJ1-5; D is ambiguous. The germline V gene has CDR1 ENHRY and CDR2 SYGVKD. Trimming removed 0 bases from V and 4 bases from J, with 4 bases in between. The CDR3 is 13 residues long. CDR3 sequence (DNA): TGTGCCATCAGTGAGTCGAGAAATCAGCCCCAGCATTTT. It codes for CAISESRNQPQHF.

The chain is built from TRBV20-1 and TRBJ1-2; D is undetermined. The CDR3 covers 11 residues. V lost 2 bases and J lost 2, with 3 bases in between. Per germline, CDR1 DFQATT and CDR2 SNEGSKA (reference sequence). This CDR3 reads CSARPNYGYTF. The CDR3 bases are TGCAGTGCTAGACCGAACTATGGCTACACCTTC.

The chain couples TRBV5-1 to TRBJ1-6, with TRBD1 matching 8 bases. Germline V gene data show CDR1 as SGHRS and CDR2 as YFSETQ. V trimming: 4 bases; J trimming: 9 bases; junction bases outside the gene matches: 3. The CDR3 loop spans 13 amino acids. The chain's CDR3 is CASSPRGRSPLHF. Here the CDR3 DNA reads TGCGCCAGCAGCCCCAGGGGGCGTTCACCCCTCCACTTT.

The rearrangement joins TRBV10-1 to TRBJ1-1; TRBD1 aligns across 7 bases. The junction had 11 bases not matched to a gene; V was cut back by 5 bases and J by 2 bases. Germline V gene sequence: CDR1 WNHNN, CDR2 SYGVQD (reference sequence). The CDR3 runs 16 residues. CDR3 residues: CASSLKGAKENTEAFF. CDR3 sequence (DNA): TGCGCCAGCAGTTTGAAGGGGGCTAAAGAAAACACTGAAGCTTTCTTT.

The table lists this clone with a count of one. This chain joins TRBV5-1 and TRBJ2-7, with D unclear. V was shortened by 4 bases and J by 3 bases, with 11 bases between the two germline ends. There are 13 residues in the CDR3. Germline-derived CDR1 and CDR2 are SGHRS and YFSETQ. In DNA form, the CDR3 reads TGCGCCAGCAGCCCGCAGTCCTACTACGAGCAGTACTTC. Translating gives CASSPQSYYEQYF.